The present TCR beta chain was sequenced within a study of shared clonotypes between healthy human individuals. Study-wide results and limits: Richness estimates generally favored naive over memory subsets. In contrast to clonotypes shared by all four donors, non-shared clonotypes had lower generation probabilities.

Generated by immunoSEQ multiplex PCR, the TCRdb table keeps only in-frame clones and is missing some. Altogether millions of clones are present, roughly 95% being singletons, with the ten largest covering more than 0.1%. About this clone itself: Antigen: not known.

This TCR derives from a man aged 18-30 years in good health. Sequenced input: naive CD4+ T cells sorted from blood. As to subset: CD45RA+ positively selected.

CDR3 protein: CASSGASGNYEQFF. CDR3 nucleotides: TGTGCCAGCAGCGGGGCGTCAGGGAACTATGAGCAGTTCTTC. The J gene is TRBJ2-1, the V gene TRBV9; D may be TRBD1 (5 bases). The germline V and J ends were trimmed by 3 bases and 8 bases, with 15 bases remaining between them. Germline-derived CDR1 and CDR2 are SGDLS and YYNGEE. This CDR3 has 14 residues.